Each of the 9 T cell receptor beta chains below was sequenced from the same sample in a study of T cell responses to AZD1222 COVID-19 vaccine. Repertoires were generated with immunoSEQ multiplex PCR, while TCRdb's copy carries only in-frame clones and drops some. The sample gives about 150,000 clones, 90% to 95% of which show up once; around 1.3% is in the top ten. The material sequenced was peripheral blood, taken on day 0 of AZD1222 vaccination. These receptor sequences come from an adult in good health.

This rearrangement joins TRBV3-1 (or the pseudogene TRBV3-2) to TRBJ1-2; D call uncertain. The CDR3 is 13 amino acids. V lost 0 bases, J lost 8 bases, and 10 bases lay in between. Germline-derived CDR1 and CDR2 are LGHDT and YNNKEL (reference sequence). The CDR3 sequence is CASSQERRIGYTF. CDR3 bases: TGTGCCAGCAGCCAAGAACGGCGCATAGGCTACACCTTC.

The chain employs TRBV27 and TRBJ1-2; D not resolved. The ends were cut back, 5 bases at V and 0 bases at J, with 10 bases in the middle. Germline V gene sequence: CDR1 MNHEY, CDR2 SMNVEV (reference sequence). The CDR3 spans 14 residues. CDR3 DNA sequence: TGTGCCAGCAGTAGGAACCAGGCTAACTATGGCTACACCTTC. It yields the protein CASSRNQANYGYTF.

The chain employs TRBV28 and TRBJ1-1; D is ambiguous. With 10 bases removed from V and 1 base from J, the gap between germline ends came to 19 bases. In germline, CDR1 is MDHEN, CDR2 SYDVKM. CDR3 length equals 15 residues. The CDR3 region has the DNA TGTGCCACCGACGGGCGGGTGTGGTCGAACACTGAAGCTTTCTTT. Translating it yields CATDGRVWSNTEAFF.

V is TRBV6-5 and J is TRBJ2-7; possibly TRBD2 for D (5 bases). The ends were cut back, 5 bases at V and 6 bases at J, with 11 bases in the middle. CDR3 length equals 12 residues. Germline V lookup: CDR1 MNHEY, CDR2 SVGAGI. The CDR3 coding sequence is TGTGCCAGCAGTCCAATCGGAGGCGAGCAGTACGTC. This sequence encodes CASSPIGGEQYV.

The CDR3: CASSVPGQVLRNEQYV. The CDR3 DNA follows: TGCGCCAGCAGCGTTCCGGGACAGGTATTGCGGAACGAGCAGTACGTC. The chain combines TRBV5-1 with TRBJ2-7; TRBD1 agrees at 8 bases. Germline CDR1 is SGHRS and CDR2 is YFSETQ. V lost 4 bases and J lost 5; bases outside the gene matches: 14. This CDR3 comprises 16 residues.

This clone was observed a single time. The rearrangement links TRBV19 to TRBJ2-3; either TRBD1 or TRBD2 may supply D (5 bases each). Germline V gives CDR1 LNHDA, CDR2 SQIVND (reference sequence). The CDR3 runs 16 residues. Trimming pared 3 bases from V and 0 bases from J, leaving 13 bases between. CDR3 residues: CASSIYVGTSTDTQYF. The CDR3 bases are TGTGCCAGTAGTATCTACGTCGGGACGAGCACAGATACGCAGTATTTT.

The V and J genes are TRBV7-9 and TRBJ1-1; D unclear. This CDR3 is 11 amino acids long. Trimming stripped 5 bases from V and 12 bases from J, with 13 bases between. Per the germline V gene, CDR1 is SEHNR and CDR2 is FQNEAQ (reference sequence). CDR3 amino acids: CASSRTIGTFF. As DNA, the CDR3 is TGTGCCAGCAGCCGGACTATTGGGACTTTCTTT. Combining the CDR3 with reference TRBV7-9 and TRBJ1-1 gives the whole variable domain DTGVSQNPRHKITKRGQNVTFRCDPISEHNRLYWYRQTLGQGPEFLTYFQNEAQLEKSRLLSDRFSAERPKGSFSTLEIQRTEQGDSAMYLCASSRTIGTFFGQGTRLTVV.

This chain joins TRBV6-2 or TRBV6-3 and TRBJ2-7; 7 nucleotides match TRBD1. Germline V gene sequence: CDR1 MNHEY, CDR2 SVGEGT. This CDR3 comprises 13 residues. The V gene end was trimmed by 6 bases and the J gene end by 3 bases; junction bases not matched to a gene: 5. The CDR3 DNA follows: TGTGCCAGCAGCCCCGGGACAGTCTACGAGCAGTACGTC. This codes for CASSPGTVYEQYV.

The rearrangement links TRBV5-5 to TRBJ2-7; maybe TRBD2 (6 bases). This CDR3 is 13 amino acids long. Germline CDR1 reads SGHKS; CDR2 reads YYEKEE (reference sequence). The V gene lost 5 bases and the J gene lost 2 bases, with 11 bases spanning the gap. CDR3 sequence reads: CASRPGLTYEQYV. CDR3 bases: TGTGCCAGCAGGCCCGGACTAACCTACGAGCAGTACGTC.